The 9 T cell receptor beta chains listed next were all sequenced from one sample in a study of cytomegalovirus exposure and HLA in healthy donors. Both 60 Vbeta primers and 13 Jbeta primers went into the PCR. The table came from immunoSEQ multiplex PCR; TCRdb's copy has only in-frame clones and leaves some out. This sample contains about 190,000 clones. The sequencing input was PBMCs. The source is a man aged 25 to 40 in good health and CMV-seronegative.

The rearrangement joins TRBV29-1 to TRBJ1-2; D possibly corresponds to TRBD1 (6 bases). V lost 4 bases to trimming and J lost 3 bases, with 18 bases between them. The CDR3 has 15 residues. The germline V gene encodes CDR1 SQVTM and CDR2 ANQGSEA. The CDR3: CSVGWGLDRYYGYTF. CDR3 in DNA: TGCAGCGTTGGCTGGGGATTAGACAGGTACTATGGCTACACCTTC.

J is TRBJ2-7 and V is TRBV14; D ambiguous. V was clipped by 1 base and J by 3 bases, with 4 bases between them. From germline, CDR1 is SGHDN and CDR2 FVKESK. This CDR3 has 12 amino acids. The CDR3 region is CASSQAGYEQYF. CDR3 bases: TGTGCCAGCAGCCAAGCAGGCTACGAGCAGTACTTC.

The genes are TRBV30 and TRBJ2-1; 11 positions match TRBD2. V dropped 0 bases and J dropped 9; count of bases not matched to a gene: 7. The germline gives CDR1 GTSNPN, CDR2 SVGIG (reference sequence). This CDR3 has 15 residues. In DNA, the CDR3 is TGTGCCTGGAGTGTGTTTCTAGCGGGAGGTAGTGAGCAGTTCTTC. This codes for CAWSVFLAGGSEQFF. The full variable domain, its missing parts supplied by reference TRBV30 and TRBJ2-1, is SQTIHQWPATLVQPVGSPLSLECTVEGTSNPNLYWYRQAAGRGLQLLFYSVGIGQISSEVPQNLSASRPQDRQFILSSKKLLLSDSGFYLCAWSVFLAGGSEQFFGPGTRLTVL.

This chain links TRBV5-6 with TRBJ1-1; the D is unclear. CDR3 size: 14 residues. V dropped 0 bases and J dropped 2 bases, with 8 bases sitting between them. The V gene's germline CDR1 is SGHDT and CDR2 YYEEEE. The CDR3 loop reads CASSLVSLNTEAFF. CDR3 DNA sequence: TGTGCCAGCAGCTTGGTATCACTCAACACTGAAGCTTTCTTT. Full variable domain (remainder filled in from reference TRBV5-6 and TRBJ1-1): DAGVTQSPTHLIKTRGQQVTLRCSPKSGHDTVSWYQQALGQGPQFIFQYYEEEERQRGNFPDRFSGHQFPNYSSELNVNALLLGDSALYLCASSLVSLNTEAFFGQGTRLTVV.

This chain connects TRBV11-1 to TRBJ2-7; a weak D match, TRBD1 (6 bases). CDR3 size: 13 residues. In germline, CDR1 is SGHAT, CDR2 FQDESV (reference sequence). The V and J ends lost 4 bases and 5 bases respectively, with 12 bases between them. The CDR3 loop reads CASSSQGIHEQYF. The DNA for the CDR3 is TGTGCCAGCAGCTCCCAGGGGATACACGAGCAGTACTTC.

V usage is TRBV6-5 and J usage is TRBJ1-2; 8 positions match TRBD1. Per germline, CDR1 MNHEY and CDR2 SVGAGI. CDR3 length: 16 residues. After removal of 0 bases from V and 4 bases from J, the junction contained 7 bases not matched to a gene. DNA of the CDR3: TGTGCCAGCAGTTACTCTACACCCGGACAGGGCTATGGCTACACCTTC. Protein: CASSYSTPGQGYGYTF.

The rearrangement links TRBV7-9 to TRBJ1-4; perhaps TRBD1 as D (5 bases). This CDR3 is 16 amino acids long. The germline V gene encodes CDR1 SEHNR and CDR2 FQNEAQ (reference sequence). With 5 bases removed from V and 4 bases from J, the gap between germline ends came to 17 bases. The CDR3 sequence is CASSPPQTVLNEKLFF. As DNA, the CDR3 is TGTGCCAGCAGCCCGCCTCAGACAGTCCTTAATGAAAAACTGTTTTTT.

The chain couples TRBV4-3 to TRBJ1-4, with TRBD1 identical over 10 bases. The CDR3 sequence is 15 residues long. The V gene end was trimmed by 3 bases and the J gene end by 6 bases; junction bases not matched to a gene: 4. The germline V gene encodes CDR1 LGHNA and CDR2 YSLEER. In DNA, the CDR3 is TGCGCCAGCAGCCAGCTAGACAGGGGGCATGAAAAACTGTTTTTT. Translating it yields CASSQLDRGHEKLFF.

The chain has TRBV5-1 and TRBJ2-7; D ambiguous. Between the trimmed V and J ends, which lost 0 bases and 0 bases, there was a span of 10 bases. CDR1 and CDR2 from the germline V gene are SGHRS and YFSETQ. The length of the CDR3 is 15 residues. The CDR3 sequence is CASSLGFGPSYEQYF. In DNA form, the CDR3 reads TGCGCCAGCAGCTTGGGGTTCGGTCCCTCCTACGAGCAGTACTTC. Based on the CDR3 plus reference TRBV5-1 and TRBJ2-7, the full variable domain is KAGVTQTPRYLIKTRGQQVTLSCSPISGHRSVSWYQQTPGQGLQFLFEYFSETQRNKGNFPGRFSGRQFSNSRSEMNVSTLELGDSALYLCASSLGFGPSYEQYFGPGTRLTVT.